A selection of T cell receptor beta chains follows, all from one sample in a study of T cell changes during pregnancy in multiple sclerosis. The data were produced by immunoSEQ multiplex PCR, yet TCRdb's version contains in-frame clones alone and is incomplete. The sample carries about 75,000 clones, 90% to 95% recorded once. Sequencing used CD4+ T cells from peripheral blood mononuclear cells, obtained after pregnancy. The receptor set was obtained from a female donor with multiple sclerosis, enrolled in a pregnancy study. CDR3s include the opening cysteine and the closing phenylalanine or tryptophan. D genes are given only for firm matches. A row's size may be missing; if present it is once, few, many or a size class.

v_gene: TRBV28; j_gene: TRBJ1-2; abundance: once; d_gene: -; CDR3aa: CASIQAGANYGYTF; CDR3nt: TGTGCCAGCATTCAGGCAGGGGCTAACTATGGCTACACCTTC
v_gene: TRBV4-2; j_gene: TRBJ2-2; abundance: -; d_gene: -; CDR3aa: CASSQDGRVGGELFF; CDR3nt: TGTGCCAGCAGCCAAGATGGCAGGGTTGGCGGGGAGCTGTTTTTT
v_gene: TRBV7-3; j_gene: TRBJ2-1; abundance: -; d_gene: -; CDR3aa: CASSLTGHLEQFF; CDR3nt: TGTGCCAGCAGCTTAACGGGGCATCTTGAGCAGTTCTTC
v_gene: TRBV19; j_gene: TRBJ1-2; abundance: -; d_gene: -; CDR3aa: CASSISQGSYGYTF; CDR3nt: TGTGCCAGTAGTATTTCACAGGGATCCTATGGCTACACCTTC
v_gene: TRBV19; j_gene: TRBJ2-2; abundance: -; d_gene: -; CDR3aa: CASSIRDGSVVTGELFF; CDR3nt: TGTGCCAGTAGTATCAGAGACGGGAGTGTTGTCACCGGGGAGCTGTTTTTT
v_gene: TRBV7-2; j_gene: TRBJ2-3; abundance: -; d_gene: TRBD2; CDR3aa: CASRARLAGLTDTQYF; CDR3nt: TGTGCCAGCAGAGCTAGACTAGCGGGCCTCACAGATACGCAGTATTTT
v_gene: TRBV7-3; j_gene: TRBJ2-1; abundance: -; d_gene: -; CDR3aa: CASSLTMGVGNEQFF; CDR3nt: TGTGCCAGCAGCTTAACGATGGGCGTGGGTAATGAGCAGTTCTTC
v_gene: TRBV11-3; j_gene: TRBJ2-1; abundance: -; d_gene: TRBD2; CDR3aa: CASSGGTSGRGHEQFF; CDR3nt: TGTGCCAGCAGCGGCGGGACTAGCGGGAGAGGTCATGAGCAGTTCTTC
v_gene: TRBV5-1; j_gene: TRBJ2-1; abundance: -; d_gene: -; CDR3aa: CASSRGAGAYNEQFF; CDR3nt: TGCGCCAGCAGCCGGGGGGCGGGCGCCTACAATGAGCAGTTCTTC
v_gene: TRBV7-8; j_gene: TRBJ1-1; abundance: -; d_gene: TRBD1; CDR3aa: CASSADRVAFF; CDR3nt: TGTGCCAGCAGCGCAGACAGGGTTGCTTTCTTT
v_gene: TRBV10-3; j_gene: TRBJ1-4; abundance: -; d_gene: TRBD1; CDR3aa: CAIRDRGTDGLFF; CDR3nt: TGTGCCATCAGAGACAGAGGGACAGACGGACTGTTTTTT
v_gene: TRBV27; j_gene: TRBJ2-2; abundance: -; d_gene: -; CDR3aa: CAQGGAPRTNTGELFF; CDR3nt: TGTGCCCAAGGAGGGGCCCCCAGAACTAACACCGGGGAGCTGTTTTTT
v_gene: TRBV7-6; j_gene: TRBJ1-1; abundance: -; d_gene: -; CDR3aa: CARGGEGAVGTEAFF; CDR3nt: TGTGCCAGGGGGGGGGAAGGGGCGGTCGGAACTGAAGCTTTCTTT
v_gene: TRBV6-6; j_gene: TRBJ2-7; abundance: -; d_gene: -; CDR3aa: CASSYSGSTSSYEQYF; CDR3nt: TGTGCCAGCAGTTACTCGGGCAGCACCAGCTCCTACGAGCAGTACTTC
v_gene: TRBV5-1; j_gene: TRBJ2-1; abundance: -; d_gene: -; CDR3aa: CASELGDPSYNEQFF; CDR3nt: TGCGCCAGCGAGTTGGGAGACCCCTCCTACAATGAGCAGTTCTTC
v_gene: TRBV5-4; j_gene: TRBJ1-1; abundance: -; d_gene: -; CDR3aa: CASSSYRVGTEAFF; CDR3nt: TGTGCCAGCAGCTCCTACAGGGTTGGCACTGAAGCTTTCTTT
v_gene: TRBV27; j_gene: TRBJ2-1; abundance: -; d_gene: TRBD2; CDR3aa: CASSRLAGPYNEQFF; CDR3nt: TGTGCCAGCAGCCGCTTAGCGGGACCATACAATGAGCAGTTCTTC
v_gene: TRBV19; j_gene: TRBJ2-7; abundance: -; d_gene: TRBD1; CDR3aa: CASSIQTGAYEQYF; CDR3nt: TGTGCCAGTAGTATCCAGACAGGGGCCTACGAGCAGTACTTC
v_gene: TRBV28; j_gene: TRBJ1-1; abundance: -; d_gene: -; CDR3aa: CASSDIPNTEAFF; CDR3nt: TGTGCCAGCAGCGACATTCCGAACACTGAAGCTTTCTTT
v_gene: TRBV5-1; j_gene: TRBJ2-1; abundance: -; d_gene: -; CDR3aa: CASSPRLPQWSYNEQFF; CDR3nt: TGCGCCAGCAGCCCCCGACTACCCCAATGGTCCTACAATGAGCAGTTCTTC
v_gene: TRBV27; j_gene: TRBJ2-5; abundance: -; d_gene: -; CDR3aa: CASSGPQETQYF; CDR3nt: TGTGCCAGCAGTGGCCCTCAAGAGACCCAGTACTTC
v_gene: TRBV6-5; j_gene: TRBJ2-2; abundance: -; d_gene: -; CDR3aa: CASSYYMGAGELFF; CDR3nt: TGTGCCAGCAGTTACTATATGGGGGCTGGGGAGCTGTTTTTT
v_gene: TRBV5-1; j_gene: TRBJ2-2; abundance: -; d_gene: -; CDR3aa: CASSLGQNGELFF; CDR3nt: TGCGCCAGCAGCTTGGGGCAGAACGGGGAGCTGTTTTTT
v_gene: TRBV5-4; j_gene: TRBJ2-6; abundance: -; d_gene: -; CDR3aa: CASSPWVNRAGANVLTF; CDR3nt: TGTGCCAGCAGCCCTTGGGTAAACAGGGCTGGGGCCAACGTCCTGACTTTC
v_gene: TRBV5-4; j_gene: TRBJ2-3; abundance: -; d_gene: TRBD2; CDR3aa: CASSIELAGGKDTQYF; CDR3nt: TGTGCCAGCAGCATAGAACTAGCGGGAGGTAAAGATACGCAGTATTTT
v_gene: TRBV5-4; j_gene: TRBJ1-4; abundance: -; d_gene: -; CDR3aa: CASSLGPLNEKLFF; CDR3nt: TGTGCCAGCAGCTTGGGGCCGCTTAATGAAAAACTGTTTTTT
v_gene: TRBV7-2; j_gene: TRBJ2-7; abundance: -; d_gene: -; CDR3aa: CASSLYRAGSYEQYF; CDR3nt: TGTGCCAGCAGCCTTTACAGGGCAGGCTCCTACGAGCAGTACTTC
v_gene: TRBV5-6; j_gene: TRBJ2-2; abundance: -; d_gene: -; CDR3aa: CASSLPMGANTGELFF; CDR3nt: TGTGCCAGCAGCCTTCCTATGGGCGCGAACACCGGGGAGCTGTTTTTT
v_gene: TRBV19; j_gene: TRBJ2-2; abundance: once; d_gene: TRBD2; CDR3aa: CASSMPRLAGGPLAGELFF; CDR3nt: TGTGCCAGTAGTATGCCCCGACTAGCGGGAGGGCCTCTCGCCGGGGAGCTGTTTTTT